Shown below are 24 T cell receptor beta chains from a single sample sequenced in a study of cytomegalovirus exposure and HLA in healthy donors. Both 60 Vbeta primers and 13 Jbeta primers went into the PCR. Sequenced by immunoSEQ multiplex PCR; TCRdb stores in-frame clones only, minus some. The sample yields around 180,000 clones, 75% to 85% seen once. What was sequenced was PBMCs. These receptors were taken from a woman between 50 and 59 years old in good health and CMV-seronegative.

This chain uses TRBV28 with TRBJ2-7, with D tentatively TRBD2 (6 bases). The CDR3 consists of 14 residues. Germline assignment: CDR1 MDHEN and CDR2 SYDVKM. The germline V and J ends were trimmed by 5 bases and 0 bases, with 11 bases remaining between them. The CDR3 DNA reads TGTGCCAGCAGTAACGGGGGACCCTCCTACGAGCAGTACTTC. Its protein is CASSNGGPSYEQYF.

CDR3 residues: CASSLGTSGLETQYF. CDR3 DNA: TGTGCCAGCAGCTTAGGGACTAGCGGGCTAGAGACCCAGTACTTC. The V gene is TRBV7-2, the J gene TRBJ2-5; 11 nucleotides line up with TRBD2. CDR1 SGHTA and CDR2 FQGNSA come from the germline V gene. With 1 base clipped from V and 4 bases from J, the junction kept 2 bases outside the gene matches. The CDR3 runs 15 residues.

This clone turned up a few times. V usage is TRBV7-2 and J usage is TRBJ2-7, with 12 positions matching TRBD2. The ends lost 5 bases at V and 6 bases at J; junction bases unmatched: 8. The V gene's germline CDR1 is SGHTA and CDR2 FQGNSA. The CDR3 is 15 residues long. Here the CDR3 reads CASSPTSGRNSEQYF. The CDR3 nucleotides are TGTGCCAGCAGCCCTACTAGCGGGAGGAACAGCGAGCAGTACTTC.

The genes are TRBV11-1 and TRBJ2-7; 7 bases map to TRBD1. The V and J ends lost 5 bases and 1 base, in that order; junction bases with no gene match: 11. Per germline, CDR1 SGHAT and CDR2 FQDESV (reference sequence). The CDR3 spans 16 residues. The CDR3: CASSPSRDRYSYEQYF. In DNA form, the CDR3 reads TGTGCCAGCAGCCCTAGCCGGGACAGATATTCCTACGAGCAGTACTTC.

This clone appeared a few times. The gene calls are TRBV9 and TRBJ1-1; no definite D call. CDR3 size: 18 residues. Trimming pared 0 bases from V and 1 base from J, leaving 19 bases between. The germline gives CDR1 SGDLS, CDR2 YYNGEE. The CDR3 here is CASSVDSTILGPNTEAFF. The CDR3 DNA reads as TGTGCCAGCAGCGTAGACTCCACTATCCTCGGCCCGAACACTGAAGCTTTCTTT.

This chain uses TRBV18 with TRBJ1-1; D is uncertain. CDR1 is KGHSH, CDR2 LQKENI, per germline. This CDR3 comprises 14 residues. Trimming left V 3 bases short and J 5 bases short, with 13 bases between. The CDR3 coding sequence is TGTGCCAGCTCACCGAACCCGGGAGGGACTGAAGCTTTCTTT. Its translation: CASSPNPGGTEAFF.

CDR3 residues: CASSSGGRGEQYF. The CDR3 nucleotides are TGTGCCAGCAGTTCCGGGGGAAGGGGCGAGCAGTACTTC. The rearrangement links TRBV28 to TRBJ2-7; a possible D gene is TRBD2 (6 bases). The CDR3 runs 13 residues. Germline CDR1 reads MDHEN; CDR2 reads SYDVKM. V lost 4 bases, J lost 6 bases, and 13 bases lay in between.

This sequence joins TRBV5-1 and TRBJ1-2; possible D gene TRBD1, 6 bases. V lost 3 bases to trimming and J lost 6 bases, with 12 bases between them. Germline loops: CDR1 SGHRS, CDR2 YFSETQ. The CDR3 has 13 residues. CDR3 amino acids: CASSWGHSDGYTF. The CDR3 region has the DNA TGCGCCAGCAGCTGGGGACACTCCGATGGCTACACCTTC.

This clone has a single count. This chain uses TRBV5-8 with TRBJ2-2; D remains ambiguous. Germline V gene data show CDR1 as SGHTS and CDR2 as YDEGEE. The CDR3 sequence is 12 residues long. Trimming took 4 bases from V and 3 from J, leaving 4 bases between them. The CDR3 spells CASSLDTGELFF. The DNA for the CDR3 is TGTGCCAGCAGCCTCGACACCGGGGAGCTGTTTTTT.

This chain uses TRBV5-1 with TRBJ2-1; TRBD2 aligns across 10 bases. CDR3 length equals 17 residues. Germline CDR1 is SGHRS and CDR2 is YFSETQ. The V and J ends lost 0 bases and 2 bases, in that order; junction bases with no gene match: 5. The CDR3 nucleotides read TGCGCCAGCAGCTTGGTGGCTAGCGGGGGCCCCTACAATGAGCAGTTCTTC. Translated: CASSLVASGGPYNEQFF.

This chain uses TRBV9 with TRBJ2-3, with 12 bases fitting TRBD1. Germline CDR1 reads SGDLS; CDR2 reads YYNGEE. The length of the CDR3 is 20 residues. V trimming: 0 bases; J trimming: 1 base; junction bases outside the gene matches: 12. CDR3 sequence: CASSVAGDRGRSGRTDTQYF. CDR3 nucleotide sequence: TGTGCCAGCAGCGTAGCTGGGGACAGGGGGCGATCAGGGCGCACAGATACGCAGTATTTT.

A single count supports this clone. This chain connects TRBV19 to TRBJ2-5; a possible D gene is TRBD1 (5 bases). Looked up from germline, CDR1 is LNHDA and CDR2 is SQIVND (reference sequence). CDR3 size: 13 residues. The germline V and J ends were trimmed by 6 bases and 4 bases, with 12 bases remaining between them. The CDR3 sequence: CASRPRVGETQYF. CDR3 DNA: TGTGCCAGTAGGCCCAGGGTGGGAGAGACCCAGTACTTC.

The chain couples TRBV7-9 to TRBJ2-2; a possible D gene is TRBD1 (6 bases). Trimming left V 2 bases short and J 3 bases short, with 16 bases between. Germline CDR1 reads SEHNR; CDR2 reads FQNEAQ (reference sequence). CDR3 size: 17 residues. CDR3 amino acids: CASSLRRLPGDTGELFF. CDR3 sequence (DNA): TGTGCCAGCAGCTTAAGGAGGCTCCCAGGGGACACCGGGGAGCTGTTTTTT.

The V call is TRBV19, the J call TRBJ1-2; 8 bases align to TRBD1. This CDR3 is 15 amino acids long. J was trimmed by 3 bases and V by 7 bases; bases with no gene match: 10. Germline V gene data show CDR1 as LNHDA and CDR2 as SQIVND (reference sequence). The CDR3 sequence: CASKPQGAIDYGYTF. The CDR3, as DNA: TGTGCCAGTAAGCCTCAGGGGGCGATCGACTATGGCTACACCTTC. Supplemented by reference TRBV19 and TRBJ1-2, the full variable domain reads DGGITQSPKYLFRKEGQNVTLSCEQNLNHDAMYWYRQDPGQGLRLIYYSQIVNDFQKGDIAEGYSVSREKKESFPLTVTSAQKNPTAFYLCASKPQGAIDYGYTFGSGTRLTVV.

The CDR3 reads CASSLLGGDYEQYF. The CDR3 DNA follows: TGCGCCAGCAGCTTGTTAGGGGGGGACTACGAGCAGTACTTC. This sequence joins TRBV5-1 and TRBJ2-7; TRBD2 is a possible D gene (7 bases). The CDR3 is 14 amino acids. CDR1 and CDR2 (germline): SGHRS, YFSETQ. With 1 base removed from V and 3 bases from J, the gap between germline ends came to 11 bases.

The chain is built from TRBV19 and TRBJ2-1, with 7 bases that match TRBD1. This CDR3 comprises 16 residues. Germline V gives CDR1 LNHDA, CDR2 SQIVND (reference sequence). The J segment lost 3 bases and the V segment lost 7 bases, leaving 12 bases of the junction unmatched. The CDR3 reads CASTQTRRGYYNEQFF. CDR3 DNA: TGTGCCAGTACCCAGACTCGCAGGGGGTACTACAATGAGCAGTTCTTC.

This chain links TRBV7-2 with TRBJ2-7, with TRBD2 identical over 7 bases. V gave up 4 bases and J gave up 7 bases; unmatched junction bases: 13. The CDR3 has 15 amino acids. Germline V gives CDR1 SGHTA, CDR2 FQGNSA. This CDR3 reads CASSSRPGPGGEQYF. The CDR3 DNA is TGTGCCAGCAGCTCCCGTCCGGGCCCCGGGGGGGAGCAGTACTTC. Drawing the rest from reference TRBV7-2 and TRBJ2-7, the complete variable domain is GAGVSQSPSNKVTEKGKDVELRCDPISGHTALYWYRQSLGQGLEFLIYFQGNSAPDKSGLPSDRFSAERTGGSVSTLTIQRTQQEDSAVYLCASSSRPGPGGEQYFGPGTRLTVT.

This chain joins TRBV29-1 and TRBJ2-5; 7 nucleotides line up with TRBD1. V lost 6 bases to trimming and J lost 4 bases; unmatched junction nucleotides: 5. Germline V lookup: CDR1 SQVTM, CDR2 ANQGSEA. This CDR3 is built from 12 residues. CDR3 region: CSVGQFGETQYF. Here the CDR3 DNA reads TGCAGCGTGGGACAGTTTGGAGAGACCCAGTACTTC.

The chain joins TRBV6-6 to TRBJ1-5; D perhaps matches TRBD1 (5 bases). The V end lost 7 bases, the J end lost 3 bases, and 16 bases lay between the germline ends. The CDR3 totals 15 residues. Germline V CDR1 and CDR2: MNHNY, SVGAGI (reference sequence). CDR3 protein: CASNTHGGPNQPQHF. The CDR3 DNA reads TGTGCCAGCAATACCCACGGGGGACCCAATCAGCCCCAGCATTTT.

The chain has TRBV21-1 and TRBJ1-1; the table calls TRBD1, which could not be checked here. TRBV21-1 is assigned pseudogene status. The CDR3 is 17 residues long. The CDR3 protein is CASSKKDRGGPDTEAFF. CDR3 bases: TGTGCCAGCAGCAAAAAGGACAGGGGAGGTCCGGACACTGAAGCTTTCTTT.

The chain uses TRBV7-9 and TRBJ2-1; the D is unclear. Germline V gene sequence: CDR1 SEHNR, CDR2 FQNEAQ (reference sequence). Between the trimmed V and J ends, which lost 5 bases and 0 bases, there was a span of 11 bases. CDR3 length equals 15 residues. CDR3 loop: CASSTDTSSYNEQFF. In nucleotides, the CDR3 is TGTGCCAGCAGCACCGACACGAGCTCCTACAATGAGCAGTTCTTC.

The chain carries TRBV6-6 and TRBJ1-4; TRBD1 matches 8 bases. Trimming at V came to 4 bases and at J to 8 bases, leaving 9 bases not matched to a gene. The CDR3 totals 15 residues. CDR1 and CDR2 (germline): MNHNY, SVGAGI (reference sequence). The CDR3 sequence is CASSFGQGIWEKLFF. The CDR3 DNA follows: TGTGCCAGCAGTTTCGGACAGGGAATATGGGAAAAACTGTTTTTT.

The chain carries TRBV5-1 and TRBJ1-2; 10 bases align to TRBD1. Germline V gene data show CDR1 as SGHRS and CDR2 as YFSETQ. The CDR3 length is 14 residues. Trimming cost V 0 bases and J 7 bases; bases outside gene matches: 3. The CDR3 region is CASSLDGTGVGYTF. CDR3 nucleotide sequence: TGCGCCAGCAGCTTGGATGGGACAGGGGTTGGCTACACCTTC.

The chain recombines TRBV28 with TRBJ2-5, with D tentatively TRBD2 (5 bases). The CDR3 covers 15 residues. Germline CDR1 and CDR2: MDHEN and SYDVKM. The V end was cut by 6 bases, the J end by 0 bases, with 14 bases between. CDR3 DNA: TGTGCCAGCAGCCGCGAACTAGTGAACCAAGAGACCCAGTACTTC. Translation gives CASSRELVNQETQYF.